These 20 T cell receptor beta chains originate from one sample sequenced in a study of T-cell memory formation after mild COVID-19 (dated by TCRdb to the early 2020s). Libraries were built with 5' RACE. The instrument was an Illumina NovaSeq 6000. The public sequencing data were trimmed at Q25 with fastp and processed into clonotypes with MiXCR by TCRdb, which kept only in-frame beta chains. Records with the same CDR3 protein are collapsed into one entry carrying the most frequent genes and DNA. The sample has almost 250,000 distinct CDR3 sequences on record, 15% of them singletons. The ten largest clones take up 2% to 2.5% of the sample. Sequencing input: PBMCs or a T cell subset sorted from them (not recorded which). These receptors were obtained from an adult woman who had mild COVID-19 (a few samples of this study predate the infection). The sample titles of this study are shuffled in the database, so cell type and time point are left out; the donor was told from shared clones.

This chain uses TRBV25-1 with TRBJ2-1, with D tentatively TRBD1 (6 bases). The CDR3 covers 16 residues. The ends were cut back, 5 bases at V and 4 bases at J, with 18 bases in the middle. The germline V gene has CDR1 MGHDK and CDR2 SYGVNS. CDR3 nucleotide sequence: TGTGCCAGCAGTCCACAGGAGGACAGACGATACAATGAGCAGTTCTTC. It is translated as CASSPQEDRRYNEQFF.

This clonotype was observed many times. The CDR3 sequence: CASVPGGTGSSYEQYF. In DNA, the CDR3 is TGTGCCAGCGTGCCTGGGGGGACAGGGTCGTCCTACGAGCAGTACTTC. This chain joins TRBV11-1 and TRBJ2-7, with TRBD1 identical over 9 bases. This CDR3 has 16 residues. V was clipped by 8 bases and J by 1 base; unmatched bases: 12. Per the germline V gene, CDR1 is SGHAT and CDR2 is FQDESV (reference sequence).

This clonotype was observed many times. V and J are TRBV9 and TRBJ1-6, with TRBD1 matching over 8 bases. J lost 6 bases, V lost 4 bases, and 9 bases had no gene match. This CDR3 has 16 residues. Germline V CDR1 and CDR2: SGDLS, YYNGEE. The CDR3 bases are TGTGCCAGCAGCCCAAGGACAGGGCAGGGTAATTCACCCCTCCACTTT. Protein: CASSPRTGQGNSPLHF. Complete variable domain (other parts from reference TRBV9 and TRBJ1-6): DSGVTQTPKHLITATGQRVTLRCSPRSGDLSVYWYQQSLDQGLQFLIQYYNGEERAKGNILERFSAQQFPDLHSELNLSSLELGDSALYFCASSPRTGQGNSPLHFGNGTRLTVT.

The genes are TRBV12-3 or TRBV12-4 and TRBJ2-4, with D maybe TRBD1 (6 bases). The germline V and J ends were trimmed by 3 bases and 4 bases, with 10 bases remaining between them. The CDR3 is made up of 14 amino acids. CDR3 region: CASSFRQGKNIQYF. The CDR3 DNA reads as TGTGCCAGCAGTTTCCGGCAGGGGAAAAACATTCAGTACTTC.

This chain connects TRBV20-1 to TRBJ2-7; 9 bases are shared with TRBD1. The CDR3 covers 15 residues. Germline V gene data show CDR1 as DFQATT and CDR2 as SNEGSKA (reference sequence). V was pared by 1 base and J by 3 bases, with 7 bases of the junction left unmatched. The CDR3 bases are TGCAGTGCTAGAGGGCCCCTGACAGGGGGCTACGAGCAGTACTTC. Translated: CSARGPLTGGYEQYF.

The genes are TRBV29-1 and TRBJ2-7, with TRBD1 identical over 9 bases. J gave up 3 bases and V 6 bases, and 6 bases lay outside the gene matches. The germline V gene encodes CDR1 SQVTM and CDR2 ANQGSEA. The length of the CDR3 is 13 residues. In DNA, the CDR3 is TGCAGCGTCAGACCGGGACAGGGCTACGAGCAGTACTTC. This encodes CSVRPGQGYEQYF.

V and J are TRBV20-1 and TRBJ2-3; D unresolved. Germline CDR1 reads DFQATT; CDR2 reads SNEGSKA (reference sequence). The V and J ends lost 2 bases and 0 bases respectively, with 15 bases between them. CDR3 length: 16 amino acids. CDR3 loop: CSARRPTSVSTDTQYF. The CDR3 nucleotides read TGCAGTGCTAGACGGCCCACCTCCGTTAGCACAGATACGCAGTATTTT.

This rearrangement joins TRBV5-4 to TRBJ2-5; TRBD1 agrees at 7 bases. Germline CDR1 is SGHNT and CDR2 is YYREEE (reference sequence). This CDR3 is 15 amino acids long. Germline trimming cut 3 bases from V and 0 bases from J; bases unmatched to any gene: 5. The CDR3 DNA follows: TGTGCCAGCAGCTCACAGGGGCGAAACCAAGAGACCCAGTACTTC. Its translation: CASSSQGRNQETQYF.

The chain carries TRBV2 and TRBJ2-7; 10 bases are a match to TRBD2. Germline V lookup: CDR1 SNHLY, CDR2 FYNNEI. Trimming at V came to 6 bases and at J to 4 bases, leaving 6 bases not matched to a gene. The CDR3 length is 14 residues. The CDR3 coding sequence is TGTGCCAGCAGCCGAGGACTAGCGGCTTACGAGCAGTACTTC. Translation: CASSRGLAAYEQYF.

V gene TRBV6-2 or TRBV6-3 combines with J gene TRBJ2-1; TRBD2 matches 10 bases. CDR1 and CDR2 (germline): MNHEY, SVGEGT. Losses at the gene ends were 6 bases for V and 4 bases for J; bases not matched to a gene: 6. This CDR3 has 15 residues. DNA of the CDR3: TGTGCCAGCAGGGCGAGCGGGGGGGCATACAATGAGCAGTTCTTC. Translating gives CASRASGGAYNEQFF.

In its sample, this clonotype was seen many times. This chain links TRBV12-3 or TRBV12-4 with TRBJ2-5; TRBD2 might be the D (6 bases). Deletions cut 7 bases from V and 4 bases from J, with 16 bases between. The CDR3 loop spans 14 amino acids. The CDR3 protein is CASILGGSRETQYF. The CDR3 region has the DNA TGTGCCAGCATCTTAGGAGGGAGCAGAGAGACCCAGTACTTC.

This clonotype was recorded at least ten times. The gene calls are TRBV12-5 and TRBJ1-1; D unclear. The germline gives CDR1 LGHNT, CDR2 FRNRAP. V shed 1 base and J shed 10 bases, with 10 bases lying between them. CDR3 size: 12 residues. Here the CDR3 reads CASGLDWTRAFF. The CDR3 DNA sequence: TGTGCTAGTGGTTTGGATTGGACGAGAGCTTTCTTT.

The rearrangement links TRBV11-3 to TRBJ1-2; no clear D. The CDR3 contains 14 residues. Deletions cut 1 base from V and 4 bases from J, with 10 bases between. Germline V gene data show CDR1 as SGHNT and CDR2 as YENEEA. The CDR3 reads CASSLAAVSYGYTF. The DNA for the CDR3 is TGTGCCAGCAGCTTAGCAGCAGTCTCCTATGGCTACACCTTC.

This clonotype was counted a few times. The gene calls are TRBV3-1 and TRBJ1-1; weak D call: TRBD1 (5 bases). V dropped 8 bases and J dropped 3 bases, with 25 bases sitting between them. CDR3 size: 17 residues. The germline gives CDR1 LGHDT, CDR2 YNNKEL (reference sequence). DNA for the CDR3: TGTGCCAGCTCCCCCCGTGGGGGGGTACGCGCTGACACTGAAGCTTTCTTT. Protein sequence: CASSPRGGVRADTEAFF.

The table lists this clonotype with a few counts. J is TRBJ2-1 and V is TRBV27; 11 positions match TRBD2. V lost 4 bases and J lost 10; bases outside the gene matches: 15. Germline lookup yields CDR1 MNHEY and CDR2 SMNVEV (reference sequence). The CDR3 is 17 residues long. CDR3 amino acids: CASSSKGLAAGWGEQFF. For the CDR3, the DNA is TGTGCCAGCAGTTCAAAGGGACTAGCGGCCGGGTGGGGAGAGCAGTTCTTC.

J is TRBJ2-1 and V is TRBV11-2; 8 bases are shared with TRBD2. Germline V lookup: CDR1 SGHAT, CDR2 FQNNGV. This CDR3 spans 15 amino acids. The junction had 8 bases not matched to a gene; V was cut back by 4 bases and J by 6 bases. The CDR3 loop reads CASSSSGTRLNEQFF. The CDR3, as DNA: TGTGCCAGCAGCTCCTCCGGGACTAGACTCAATGAGCAGTTCTTC.

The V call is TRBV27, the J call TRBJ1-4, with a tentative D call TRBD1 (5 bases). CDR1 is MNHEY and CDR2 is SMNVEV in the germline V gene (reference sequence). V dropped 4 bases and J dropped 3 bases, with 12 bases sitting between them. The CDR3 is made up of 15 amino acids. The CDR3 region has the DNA TGTGCCAGCAGTTCTCTCGGGGGAGCTAATGAAAAACTGTTTTTT. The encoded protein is CASSSLGGANEKLFF.

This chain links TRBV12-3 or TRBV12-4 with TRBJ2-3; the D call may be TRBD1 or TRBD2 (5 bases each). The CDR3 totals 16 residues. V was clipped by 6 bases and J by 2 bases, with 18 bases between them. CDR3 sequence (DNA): TGTGCCAGCAGCGGTTTGGGGTTGGGGGACACAGATACGCAGTATTTT. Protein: CASSGLGLGDTDTQYF.

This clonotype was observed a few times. CDR3 in amino acids: CASSSRLAGNTDTQYF. CDR3 bases: TGCGCCAGCAGCTCAAGACTAGCGGGGAACACAGATACGCAGTATTTT. The rearrangement joins TRBV5-1 to TRBJ2-3, with TRBD2 matching over 11 bases. This CDR3 region has 16 residues. The germline CDR1 and CDR2 sequences are SGHRS and YFSETQ. The trim removed 3 bases at V and 2 bases at J, leaving 5 bases unmatched. Complete variable domain (other parts from reference TRBV5-1 and TRBJ2-3): KAGVTQTPRYLIKTRGQQVTLSCSPISGHRSVSWYQQTPGQGLQFLFEYFSETQRNKGNFPGRFSGRQFSNSRSEMNVSTLELGDSALYLCASSSRLAGNTDTQYFGPGTRLTVL.

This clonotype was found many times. The DNA of the CDR3 is TGCGCCAGCAGCCAAGACGGGGGGCCCTACAATGAGCAGTTCTTC. Encoded protein: CASSQDGGPYNEQFF. V gene TRBV4-3 combines with J gene TRBJ2-1, with D possibly TRBD2 on 7 matching bases. The V end lost 0 bases, the J end lost 2 bases, and 8 bases lay between the germline ends. Germline loops: CDR1 LGHNA, CDR2 YSLEER. The CDR3 consists of 15 residues.